This T cell receptor (beta chain) was retrieved from a study of blood T cells in healthy people across ages (dated by TCRdb to 2014 to 2015). Background for the entire study: Template switching captured roughly one uniquely barcoded TCR beta cDNA molecule per two T cells in model experiments. Four age groups were formed from the donors: young (average roughly 15 years), middle-aged (more than 35), aged (more than 55) and long-lived (around 82). To avoid experimental bias, donors of different ages were spread randomly across the sequencing lanes. The study measured age-related changes in TCR beta repertoire diversity using deep sequencing normalized with unique cDNA molecular identifiers. Using the same blood draw, the study looked at two additional independent replicas of 1 million unique cDNA reads for two donors, one aged 18 to 30 and the other aged 80 or older.

The donors were 40 or so Caucasian individuals from Russia, aged roughly 6 to 100 years, who were systemically healthy. Each donor gave 9.5 to 10 milliliters of peripheral blood, drawn into EDTA-treated Vacutainer tubes. Ficoll-Paque density-gradient centrifugation was used to isolate PBMCs, with at least 6 million obtained per sample. Total RNA, at least 5 micrograms per sample, was extracted from PBMCs with Trizol reagent. For every donor, flow cytometry on a PBMC aliquot measured the percentage of naive CD45RAhigh/CD27high T cells. The sample holds many counts of this clonotype. Its antigen remains unidentified. The sample holds no much larger clone one base away, and base qualities are not on file. From its cysteine to its phenylalanine, the CDR3 spans 15 amino acids. The CDR3 DNA has 45 bases and is translated from base 1. V has 5 bases trimmed and J has 1 base trimmed; junction bases matching no gene number 7. The germline V gene (reference sequence) specifies SEHNR as CDR1 and FQNEAQ as CDR2.

Libraries were constructed by 5' RACE. TCRdb lists the instrument as Illumina HiSeq 2500. A second PCR of about 6 to 11 cycles was run with a J-beta primer mix and a sample-barcoded 5' primer. A template-switch 5' adaptor carrying 12 random nucleotides introduced a unique molecular identifier onto each TCR beta cDNA molecule. At least 3 million CDR3-containing paired-end reads were obtained from each sample. The Mint cDNA synthesis kit, primed by a TRBC-specific oligonucleotide, was used to synthesize first-strand cDNA from all RNA. After uracil-DNA glycosylase treatment, a first 18-cycle PCR used universal primers M1SS and BC2_uni_R on all cDNA. As for the authors' bioinformatics: Normalization of each sample was performed by random selection of 1 million high-quality reads, each carrying a distinct molecular identifier. Reads with shared molecular identifiers were discarded instead of being binned into consensus sequences. MiTCR, with a Q25 quality threshold and the strictest error-elimination algorithm, was used for CDR3 identification, clonotype clustering and error correction. Lower-bound total TCR beta diversity was estimated with a nonparametric unseen species model using Euler transformation. TCRdb reprocessing: public reads trimmed at Q25 with fastp, clones called with MiXCR, in-frame beta chains kept. Here each entry gathers all rows of one CDR3 protein and keeps the most common genes and DNA. These V and J calls are TCRdb output, not the study's own analysis. For this sample the table gives hundreds of thousands of distinct CDR3 sequences, of which about 49% were detected only once. In total, the top ten clones hold 51% of the sample.

The study at large found these results: Bulk unsorted PBMC profiling prevented conclusive comparison of naive and antigen-experienced compartments. Estimates of total diversity from one million sequenced T cells were regarded as lower bounds and underestimates. Compared with the aged group, the long-lived group had more naive CD4+ T cells, fewer expanded clones and increased TCR diversity, suggesting age selection. The percentage of naive T cells measured by flow cytometry correlated strongly with observed TCR beta diversity. Because the CMV infection status of the donors was unknown, age-related changes in expanded clonotypes may potentially have been confounded. Observed TCR beta diversity per million T cells fell roughly linearly with age, and a significant reduction was already apparent by age about 38.

This receptor was taken from a man aged 60 to 69 in good health. The sequence is built from TRBV7-9 and TRBJ2-5; 7 junctional bases match TRBD2. The sample taken for sequencing was blood. The CDR3 corresponds to CASSPTSAPQETQYF. The sequenced DNA: TGTGCCAGCAGCCCAACTAGCGCGCCCCAAGAGACCCAGTACTTC.